This T cell receptor (beta chain) was documented in a study of T cell changes during pregnancy in multiple sclerosis. Profiled with immunoSEQ multiplex PCR; TCRdb holds only in-frame clones, not every one. The table lists roughly 22,000 clones, 88% of them singletons, with over 0.65% in the top ten. Germline-derived CDR1 and CDR2 are LNHNV and YYDKDF (reference sequence). V shed 0 bases and J shed 16 bases, with 16 bases lying between them. The length of the CDR3 is 13 residues. Here the sequenced sample was CD4+ T cells from peripheral blood mononuclear cells, taken in the first trimester of pregnancy. The rearrangement uses TRBV15 and TRBJ2-1; perhaps TRBD2 as D (7 bases). This clonotype originated in a female donor in good health, enrolled as a control in a pregnancy study. As DNA, the CDR3 is TGTGCCACCAGCAGAGATAGGGGGAGGGAGGAATTCTTC. It is translated as CATSRDRGREEFF.